Listed here are 30 T cell receptor beta chains from one sample, sequenced in a study of long-term antiretroviral therapy in people with HIV. At the survey level, the v3.0 immunoSEQ assay was run. The repertoire was sequenced with immunoSEQ multiplex PCR; TCRdb's copy has only in-frame clones and lacks some. The sample holds about 29,000 clones; about nine tenths are singletons and the top ten take 7.5% to 10%. Sequencing was performed on unsorted PBMCs, taken 3.2 years before starting antiretroviral therapy. The receptors shown here come from a man between 50 and 59 years old with HIV.

V usage is TRBV5-1 and J usage is TRBJ2-4; D not resolved. The germline V gene encodes CDR1 SGHRS and CDR2 YFSETQ. V lost 0 bases and J lost 5, with 9 bases in between. The CDR3 spans 14 residues. CDR3: CASSLDPGENIQYF. Written as DNA, the CDR3 is TGCGCCAGCAGCTTGGATCCTGGGGAAAACATTCAGTACTTC. The whole variable domain, filled in from reference TRBV5-1 and TRBJ2-4, reads KAGVTQTPRYLIKTRGQQVTLSCSPISGHRSVSWYQQTPGQGLQFLFEYFSETQRNKGNFPGRFSGRQFSNSRSEMNVSTLELGDSALYLCASSLDPGENIQYFGAGTRLSVL.

The chain is built from TRBV19 and TRBJ1-2, with no clear D. Germline V gene sequence: CDR1 LNHDA, CDR2 SQIVND (reference sequence). The V end was cut by 6 bases, the J end by 0 bases, with 14 bases between. The CDR3 runs 15 residues. The CDR3 sequence: CASSEGGKANYGYTF. The CDR3, as DNA: TGTGCCAGTAGCGAAGGAGGGAAAGCTAACTATGGCTACACCTTC.

The genes are TRBV7-9 and TRBJ1-2; D is perhaps TRBD1 (6 bases). V lost 3 bases and J lost 5, with 13 bases in between. Germline loops: CDR1 SEHNR, CDR2 FQNEAQ (reference sequence). The CDR3 consists of 14 residues. CDR3 region: CASSFQGPEYGYTF. CDR3 DNA sequence: TGTGCCAGCAGCTTTCAGGGGCCCGAATATGGCTACACCTTC.

The rearrangement joins TRBV5-4 to TRBJ2-7; maybe TRBD1 (6 bases). The germline V and J ends were trimmed by 4 bases and 1 base, with 21 bases remaining between them. CDR3 length: 17 amino acids. Germline loops: CDR1 SGHNT, CDR2 YYREEE (reference sequence). CDR3 nucleotide sequence: TGTGCCAGCAGCCTGTTAAAGCTGGGACACCAGTCCTACGAGCAGTACTTC. Translated, it gives CASSLLKLGHQSYEQYF.

This chain joins TRBV5-1 and TRBJ2-6; TRBD1 matches at 8 bases. V trimming: 4 bases; J trimming: 1 base; junction bases outside the gene matches: 10. Germline V lookup: CDR1 SGHRS, CDR2 YFSETQ. This CDR3 spans 18 amino acids. This CDR3 is CASSPAGTGQSGANVLTF. The CDR3 region has the DNA TGCGCCAGCAGCCCTGCCGGGACAGGACAATCTGGGGCCAACGTCCTGACTTTC.

The rearrangement joins TRBV11-1 to TRBJ2-7; 8 bases align to TRBD2. V shed 5 bases and J 2 bases; nucleotides not matched to a gene: 8. CDR1 SGHAT and CDR2 FQDESV come from the germline V gene (reference sequence). The CDR3 covers 15 residues. CDR3 DNA sequence: TGTGCCAGCAGCACCGTAGGACTAGCCACCTACGAGCAGTACTTC. This sequence encodes CASSTVGLATYEQYF.

This clone was counted a single time. The genes are TRBV5-1 and TRBJ2-1; D remains ambiguous. Germline V CDR1 and CDR2: SGHRS, YFSETQ. The CDR3 is made up of 11 amino acids. The V gene lost 4 bases and the J gene lost 4 bases, with 3 bases spanning the gap. CDR3 protein: CASSQYNEQFF. CDR3 nucleotide sequence: TGCGCCAGCAGCCAGTACAATGAGCAGTTCTTC.

The V and J genes are TRBV28 and TRBJ1-2; the D is unclear. The CDR3 has 13 residues. The V end was cut by 2 bases, the J end by 8 bases, with 12 bases between. Germline V gene data show CDR1 as MDHEN and CDR2 as SYDVKM. Written as DNA, the CDR3 is TGTGCCAGCAGTTTAACAGCGGGTAGAGGCTACACCTTC. Protein product: CASSLTAGRGYTF.

V usage is TRBV7-3 and J usage is TRBJ2-7; D is tentatively TRBD1 or TRBD2 (5 bases each). The CDR3 length is 14 residues. V lost 6 bases and J 3 bases, leaving 15 bases between the germline ends. Per germline, CDR1 SGHTA and CDR2 FQGTGA. CDR3 nucleotide sequence: TGTGCCAGCAGTCGCCGGGACGGGGACTACGAGCAGTACTTC. Protein product: CASSRRDGDYEQYF.

The chain combines TRBV18 with TRBJ1-4; no definite D call. The V gene's germline CDR1 is KGHSH and CDR2 LQKENI. The CDR3 contains 15 residues. Trimming took off 3 bases at V and 4 bases at J, with 12 bases between the two ends. Here the CDR3 DNA reads TGTGCCAGCTCACCGAATACGGGCAATAATGAAAAACTGTTTTTT. Translating it yields CASSPNTGNNEKLFF.

The chain carries TRBV14 and TRBJ2-1; the D is unclear. Trimming cost V 6 bases and J 15 bases, with 18 bases left between them. CDR1 and CDR2 (germline): SGHDN, FVKESK. The CDR3 has 12 residues. The CDR3 nucleotides read TGTGCCAGCAGTCCTAACGAAGGGCCATCGTTCTTC. Its translation is CASSPNEGPSFF.

The chain is built from TRBV9 and TRBJ2-5; TRBD2 is a possible D gene (6 bases). Between the trimmed V and J ends, which lost 0 bases and 5 bases, there was a span of 8 bases. The CDR3 totals 13 residues. CDR1 and CDR2 (germline): SGDLS, YYNGEE. The CDR3 DNA sequence: TGTGCCAGCAGCGTAGGACTAGTGGAGACCCAGTACTTC. Its protein product is CASSVGLVETQYF.

The genes are TRBV5-1 and TRBJ1-6, with 7 positions matching TRBD1. Germline trimming cut 3 bases from V and 5 bases from J; bases unmatched to any gene: 2. The CDR3 consists of 14 residues. Germline values: CDR1 SGHRS, CDR2 YFSETQ. The CDR3, as DNA: TGCGCCAGCAGCTCGGGACAGAATAATTCACCCCTCCACTTT. It translates to CASSSGQNNSPLHF. Variable domain in full (rest from reference TRBV5-1 and TRBJ1-6): KAGVTQTPRYLIKTRGQQVTLSCSPISGHRSVSWYQQTPGQGLQFLFEYFSETQRNKGNFPGRFSGRQFSNSRSEMNVSTLELGDSALYLCASSSGQNNSPLHFGNGTRLTVT.

The J gene is TRBJ2-1, the V gene TRBV29-1; no clear D gene. CDR1 is SQVTM, CDR2 ANQGSEA, per germline. Trimming left V 3 bases short and J 7 bases short, with 10 bases between. The length of the CDR3 is 12 residues. CDR3 amino acids: CSVEGNGNEQFF. CDR3 bases: TGCAGCGTTGAGGGAAACGGGAATGAGCAGTTCTTC.

V usage is TRBV20-1 and J usage is TRBJ1-2; D not resolved. Germline loops: CDR1 DFQATT, CDR2 SNEGSKA (reference sequence). Trimming took 6 bases from V and 8 from J, leaving 4 bases between them. The CDR3 totals 8 residues. The CDR3 loop reads CSASGYTF. CDR3 in DNA: TGCAGTGCAAGCGGCTACACCTTC.

V gene TRBV10-2 combines with J gene TRBJ1-1; TRBD1 is a possible D gene (5 bases). CDR3 length equals 15 residues. Trimming took 6 bases from V and 1 from J, leaving 15 bases between them. The germline V gene encodes CDR1 WSHSY and CDR2 SAAADI. Here the CDR3 reads CASRGTSVANTEAFF. CDR3 in DNA: TGCGCCAGCAGAGGGACCTCAGTGGCGAACACTGAAGCTTTCTTT.

The J gene is TRBJ2-3, the V gene TRBV5-1; unclear D gene. Trimming shortened V by 4 bases and J by 0 bases, and 18 bases separated the two germline ends. Germline V gene lookup returns CDR1 SGHRS and CDR2 YFSETQ. This CDR3 is 17 amino acids long. CDR3 in amino acids: CASSPPLGGLSTDTQYF. In DNA, the CDR3 is TGCGCCAGCAGCCCCCCTCTCGGCGGATTAAGCACAGATACGCAGTATTTT.

The J gene is TRBJ2-5, the V gene TRBV5-1; D remains unclear. With 4 bases removed from V and 4 bases from J, the gap between germline ends came to 14 bases. This CDR3 comprises 14 residues. The V gene's germline CDR1 is SGHRS and CDR2 YFSETQ. CDR3 amino acids: CASSEATTGETQYF. CDR3 DNA sequence: TGCGCCAGCAGCGAGGCCACAACGGGAGAGACCCAGTACTTC.

This rearrangement joins TRBV27 to TRBJ2-7, with 9 bases identical to TRBD1. V was clipped by 5 bases and J by 2 bases; unmatched bases: 7. Germline CDR1 and CDR2: MNHEY and SMNVEV (reference sequence). There are 15 residues in the CDR3. The CDR3 DNA follows: TGTGCCAGCAGTCCGCGGACAGGGGTCCCCTACGAGCAGTACTTC. The encoded protein is CASSPRTGVPYEQYF.

V gene TRBV11-2 combines with J gene TRBJ1-2; D remains unclear. The CDR3 spans 14 residues. The V end lost 2 bases, the J end lost 4 bases, and 11 bases lay between the germline ends. Germline V CDR1 and CDR2: SGHAT, FQNNGV. CDR3 in DNA: TGTGCCAGCAGCTTAAACACGAGGGTCTATGGCTACACCTTC. Its protein is CASSLNTRVYGYTF.

The chain couples TRBV18 to TRBJ2-5; 8 bases line up with TRBD2. The CDR3 contains 14 residues. Germline V CDR1 and CDR2: KGHSH, LQKENI. The V segment lost 4 bases and the J segment 5 bases; nucleotides outside the gene matches: 6. The CDR3 is CASSQTGGLETQYF. The CDR3 DNA is TGTGCCAGCTCACAGACGGGGGGGCTTGAGACCCAGTACTTC.

The chain uses TRBV5-4 and TRBJ2-7, with TRBD2 matching over 8 bases. The CDR3 length is 16 residues. V shed 0 bases and J 4 bases; nucleotides not matched to a gene: 9. Germline V gene sequence: CDR1 SGHNT, CDR2 YYREEE (reference sequence). The CDR3 DNA is TGTGCCAGCAGCTTGGAACAGTCCAGCGGGGGTTACGAGCAGTACTTC. The encoded protein is CASSLEQSSGGYEQYF.

The chain has TRBV15 and TRBJ2-2; possibly TRBD2 for D (6 bases). The germline gives CDR1 LNHNV, CDR2 YYDKDF (reference sequence). Deletions cut 1 base from V and 5 bases from J, with 14 bases between. The CDR3 consists of 16 residues. CDR3 nucleotide sequence: TGTGCCACCAGCAGAGGGGGACTTTCCCCAACCGGGGAGCTGTTTTTT. This translates into CATSRGGLSPTGELFF.

This chain connects TRBV7-2 to TRBJ1-2; tentative D call: TRBD1 (5 bases). V was trimmed by 9 bases and J by 4 bases, leaving 18 bases between them. The CDR3 has 14 amino acids. Germline V gives CDR1 SGHTA, CDR2 FQGNSA. DNA of the CDR3: TGTGCCAGTTCCGTTAGGGGCGTCGGCTATGGCTACACCTTC. Its translation: CASSVRGVGYGYTF.

The genes are TRBV11-1 and TRBJ2-3; weak D call: TRBD1 (6 bases). CDR1 and CDR2 from the germline V gene are SGHAT and FQDESV (reference sequence). V was pared by 8 bases and J by 5 bases, with 14 bases between. This CDR3 region has 13 residues. The CDR3 region is CASSTGLGDTQYF. The CDR3 region has the DNA TGTGCCAGCTCAACAGGGCTGGGAGATACGCAGTATTTT.

This clone appeared once. This sequence joins TRBV19 and TRBJ1-5; D is undetermined. Germline V gene lookup returns CDR1 LNHDA and CDR2 SQIVND (reference sequence). The CDR3 runs 14 residues. V was pared by 7 bases and J by 4 bases, with 14 bases between. The CDR3 protein is CASTLMGANQPQHF. The DNA of the CDR3 is TGTGCCAGTACTCTGATGGGCGCTAATCAGCCCCAGCATTTT.

This clone appeared a single time. The chain couples TRBV7-2 to TRBJ2-5; 8 nucleotides line up with TRBD2. The CDR3 consists of 16 residues. With V trimmed by 2 bases and J by 2 bases, 7 bases remained unmatched. Germline values: CDR1 SGHTA, CDR2 FQGNSA. CDR3 in DNA: TGTGCCAGCAGCTTAAGTATTTCTAGCGGGCAAGAGACCCAGTACTTC. Amino acids: CASSLSISSGQETQYF.

Here the CDR3 reads CASSPLSDNEQFF. CDR3 bases: TGTGCCAGCAGCCCTCTATCAGACAATGAGCAGTTCTTC. The J gene is TRBJ2-1, the V gene TRBV5-6; D is unresolved. CDR1 and CDR2 (germline): SGHDT, YYEEEE. This CDR3 has 13 residues. Trimming took off 4 bases at V and 5 bases at J, with 10 bases between the two ends.

CDR3 in DNA: TGCAGCGCGCGGACAGGGGGCGGTTCTGGGGCCAACGTCCTGACTTTC. Translating gives CSARTGGGSGANVLTF. The gene calls are TRBV29-1 and TRBJ2-6; 11 nucleotides line up with TRBD1. V lost 7 bases, J lost 1 base, and 6 bases stayed unmatched. The V gene's germline CDR1 is SQVTM and CDR2 ANQGSEA. CDR3 length: 16 amino acids. Together with reference TRBV29-1 and TRBJ2-6, the CDR3 gives the full variable domain: SAVISQKPSRDICQRGTSLTIQCQVDSQVTMMFWYRQQPGQSLTLIATANQGSEATYESGFVIDKFPISRPNLTFSTLTVSNMSPEDSSIYLCSARTGGGSGANVLTFGAGSRLTVL.

This clone was counted a single time. This chain uses TRBV2 with TRBJ1-5; no clear D gene. Trimming took 2 bases from V and 0 from J, leaving 14 bases between them. The germline CDR1 and CDR2 sequences are SNHLY and FYNNEI. This CDR3 spans 17 amino acids. CDR3 in amino acids: CASSEFLTTYSNQPQHF. CDR3 in DNA: TGTGCCAGCAGTGAATTCCTCACCACTTATAGCAATCAGCCCCAGCATTTT.